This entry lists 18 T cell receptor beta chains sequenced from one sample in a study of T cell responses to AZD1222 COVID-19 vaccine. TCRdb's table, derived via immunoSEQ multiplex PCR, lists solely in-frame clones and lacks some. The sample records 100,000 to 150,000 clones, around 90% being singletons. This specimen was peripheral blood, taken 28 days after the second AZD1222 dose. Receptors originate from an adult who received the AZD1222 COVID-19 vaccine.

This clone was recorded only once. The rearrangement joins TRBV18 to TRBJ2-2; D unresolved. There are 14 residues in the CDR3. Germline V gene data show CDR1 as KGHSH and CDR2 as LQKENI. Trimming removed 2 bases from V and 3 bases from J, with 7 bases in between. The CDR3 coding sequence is TGTGCCAGCTCACCAAGGACCGACACCGGGGAGCTGTTTTTT. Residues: CASSPRTDTGELFF.

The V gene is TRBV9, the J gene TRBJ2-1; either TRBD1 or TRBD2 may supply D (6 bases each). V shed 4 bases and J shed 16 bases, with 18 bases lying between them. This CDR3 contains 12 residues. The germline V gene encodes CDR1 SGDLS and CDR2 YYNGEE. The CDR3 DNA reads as TGTGCCAGCAGCCCGCACAGGGAGGTTTTTTTCTTC. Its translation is CASSPHREVFFF.

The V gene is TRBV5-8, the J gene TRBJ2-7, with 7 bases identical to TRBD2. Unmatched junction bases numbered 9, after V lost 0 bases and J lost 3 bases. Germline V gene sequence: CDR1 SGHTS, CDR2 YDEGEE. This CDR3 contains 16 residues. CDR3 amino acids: CASSLGERGVVYEQYF. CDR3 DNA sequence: TGTGCCAGCAGCTTGGGGGAGCGGGGCGTCGTCTACGAGCAGTACTTC.

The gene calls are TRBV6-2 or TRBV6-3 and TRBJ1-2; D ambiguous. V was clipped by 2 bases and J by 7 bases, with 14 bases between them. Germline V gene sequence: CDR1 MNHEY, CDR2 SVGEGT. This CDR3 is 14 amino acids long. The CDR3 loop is CASSYVQIAGGYTF. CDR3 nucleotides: TGTGCCAGCAGTTACGTCCAAATCGCCGGTGGCTACACCTTC.

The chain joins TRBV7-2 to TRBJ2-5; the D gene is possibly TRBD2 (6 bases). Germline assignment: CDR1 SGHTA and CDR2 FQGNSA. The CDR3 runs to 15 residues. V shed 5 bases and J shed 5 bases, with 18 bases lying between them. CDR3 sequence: CASSPPGGGRETQYF. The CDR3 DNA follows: TGTGCCAGCAGCCCCCCCGGGGGAGGAAGGGAGACCCAGTACTTC.

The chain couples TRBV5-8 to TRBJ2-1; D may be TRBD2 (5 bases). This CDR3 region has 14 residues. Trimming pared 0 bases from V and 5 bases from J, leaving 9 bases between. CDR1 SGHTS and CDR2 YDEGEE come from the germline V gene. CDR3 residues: CASSLGLAHNEQFF. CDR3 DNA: TGTGCCAGCAGCTTGGGGCTAGCCCACAATGAGCAGTTCTTC.

The CDR3 sequence: CAWSGVVYGYTF. In nucleotides, the CDR3 is TGTGCCTGGAGTGGGGTGGTATATGGCTACACCTTC. The genes are TRBV30 and TRBJ1-2; D ambiguous. The CDR3 length is 12 residues. Looked up from germline, CDR1 is GTSNPN and CDR2 is SVGIG (reference sequence). Trimming removed 1 base at V and 5 bases at J, with 8 bases between.

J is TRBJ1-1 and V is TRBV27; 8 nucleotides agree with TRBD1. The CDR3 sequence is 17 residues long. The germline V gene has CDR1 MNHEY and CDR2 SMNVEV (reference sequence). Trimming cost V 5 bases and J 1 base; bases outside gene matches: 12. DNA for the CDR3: TGTGCCAGCAGTCCGGCCCCTTGGACAGGGCCGAACACTGAAGCTTTCTTT. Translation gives CASSPAPWTGPNTEAFF.

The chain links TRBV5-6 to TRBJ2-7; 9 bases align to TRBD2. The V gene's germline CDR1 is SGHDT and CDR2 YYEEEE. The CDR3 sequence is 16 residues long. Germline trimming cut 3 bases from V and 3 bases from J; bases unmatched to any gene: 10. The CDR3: CASSSSGANLLYEQYF. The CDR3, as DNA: TGTGCCAGCAGCTCTAGCGGGGCAAACCTACTCTACGAGCAGTACTTC.

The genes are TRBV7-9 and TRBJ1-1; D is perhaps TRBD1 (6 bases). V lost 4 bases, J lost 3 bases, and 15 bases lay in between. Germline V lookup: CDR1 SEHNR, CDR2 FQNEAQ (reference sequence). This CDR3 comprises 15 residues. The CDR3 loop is CASSSTSGADTEAFF. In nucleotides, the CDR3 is TGTGCCAGCAGCTCCACCTCAGGGGCGGACACTGAAGCTTTCTTT.

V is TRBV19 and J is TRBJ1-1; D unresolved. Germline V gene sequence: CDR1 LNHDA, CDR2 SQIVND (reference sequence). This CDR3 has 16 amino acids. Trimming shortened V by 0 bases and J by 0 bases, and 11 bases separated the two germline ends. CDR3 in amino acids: CASSIDPTRLNTEAFF. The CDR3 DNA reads TGTGCCAGTAGTATAGACCCGACTAGATTGAACACTGAAGCTTTCTTT.

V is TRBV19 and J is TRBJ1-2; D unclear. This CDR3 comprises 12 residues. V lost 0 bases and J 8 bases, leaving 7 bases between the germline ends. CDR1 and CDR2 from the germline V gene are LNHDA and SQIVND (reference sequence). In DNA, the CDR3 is TGTGCCAGTAGTATAGAGGCGAGAGGCTACACCTTC. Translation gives CASSIEARGYTF. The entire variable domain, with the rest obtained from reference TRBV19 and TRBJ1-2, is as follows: DGGITQSPKYLFRKEGQNVTLSCEQNLNHDAMYWYRQDPGQGLRLIYYSQIVNDFQKGDIAEGYSVSREKKESFPLTVTSAQKNPTAFYLCASSIEARGYTFGSGTRLTVV.

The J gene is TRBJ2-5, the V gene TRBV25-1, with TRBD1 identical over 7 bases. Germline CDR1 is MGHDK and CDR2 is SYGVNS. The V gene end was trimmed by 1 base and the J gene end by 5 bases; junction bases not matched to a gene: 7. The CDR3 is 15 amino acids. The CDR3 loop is CASSEWRTGAETQYF. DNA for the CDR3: TGTGCCAGCAGTGAATGGCGAACAGGGGCGGAGACCCAGTACTTC.

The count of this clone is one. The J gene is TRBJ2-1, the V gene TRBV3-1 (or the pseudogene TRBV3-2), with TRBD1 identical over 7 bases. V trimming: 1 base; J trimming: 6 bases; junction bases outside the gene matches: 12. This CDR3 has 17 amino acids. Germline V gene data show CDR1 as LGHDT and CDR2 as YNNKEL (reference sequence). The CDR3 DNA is TGTGCCAGCAGCCAAGGGTTAGGGACAGACCCGGTCAATGAGCAGTTCTTC. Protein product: CASSQGLGTDPVNEQFF.

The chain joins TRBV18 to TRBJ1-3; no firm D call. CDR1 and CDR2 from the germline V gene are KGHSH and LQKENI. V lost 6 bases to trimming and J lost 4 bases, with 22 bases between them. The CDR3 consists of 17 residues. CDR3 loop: CASSVGDFGLKGNTIYF. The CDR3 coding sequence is TGTGCCAGCTCGGTGGGCGATTTCGGTTTGAAAGGAAACACCATATATTTT.

The CDR3 nucleotides read TGTGCCTGGAGTATAGGAGGCCAAGATTCACCCCTCCACTTT. Amino acid sequence: CAWSIGGQDSPLHF. V gene TRBV30 combines with J gene TRBJ1-6, with no clear D. Trimming removed 2 bases at V and 8 bases at J, with 13 bases between. Germline V gene lookup returns CDR1 GTSNPN and CDR2 SVGIG (reference sequence). This CDR3 has 14 residues. Filled out from reference TRBV30 and TRBJ1-6, the complete variable domain reads SQTIHQWPATLVQPVGSPLSLECTVEGTSNPNLYWYRQAAGRGLQLLFYSVGIGQISSEVPQNLSASRPQDRQFILSSKKLLLSDSGFYLCAWSIGGQDSPLHFGNGTRLTVT.

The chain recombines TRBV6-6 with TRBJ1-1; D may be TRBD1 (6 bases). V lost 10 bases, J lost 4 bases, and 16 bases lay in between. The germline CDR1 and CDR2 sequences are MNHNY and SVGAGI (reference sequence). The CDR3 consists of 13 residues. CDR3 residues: CATSGVATTEAFF. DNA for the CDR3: TGTGCCACGTCAGGGGTTGCGACCACTGAAGCTTTCTTT.

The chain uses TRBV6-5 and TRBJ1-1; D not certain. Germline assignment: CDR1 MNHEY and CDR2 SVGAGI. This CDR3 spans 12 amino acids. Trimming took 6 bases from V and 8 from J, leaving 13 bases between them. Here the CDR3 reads CASSDLMGEAFF. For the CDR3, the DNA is TGTGCCAGCAGCGACCTGATGGGGGAAGCTTTCTTT.